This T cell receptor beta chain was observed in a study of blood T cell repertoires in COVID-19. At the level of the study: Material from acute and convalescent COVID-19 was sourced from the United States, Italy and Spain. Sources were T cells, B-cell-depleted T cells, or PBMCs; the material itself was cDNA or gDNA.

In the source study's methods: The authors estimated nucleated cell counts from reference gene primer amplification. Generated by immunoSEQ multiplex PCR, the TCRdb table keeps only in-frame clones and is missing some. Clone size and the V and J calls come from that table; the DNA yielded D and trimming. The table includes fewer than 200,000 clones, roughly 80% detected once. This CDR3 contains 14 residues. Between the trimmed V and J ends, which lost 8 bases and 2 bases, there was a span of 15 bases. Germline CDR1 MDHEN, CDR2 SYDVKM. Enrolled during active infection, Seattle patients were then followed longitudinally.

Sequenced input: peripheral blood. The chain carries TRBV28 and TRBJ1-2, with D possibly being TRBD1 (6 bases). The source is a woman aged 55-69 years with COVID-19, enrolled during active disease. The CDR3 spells CASWGQDGNYGYTF. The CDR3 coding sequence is TGTGCCAGCTGGGGACAAGACGGGAACTATGGCTACACCTTC.